Shown below are 6 T cell receptor beta chains from a single sample sequenced in a study of T cells after yellow fever vaccination. TCRdb analysed the 5' RACE reads with MiXCR anew, one entry per CDR3 protein. The sample gives under 300,000 distinct CDR3 sequences, 6% to 7.5% of which show up once; roughly 0.86% is in the top ten. The sequencing here drew on CD4+ T cells sorted from PBMCs, taken 15 days after the yellow fever booster vaccination. The source is a man aged 30 to 45 who received the YFV17D yellow fever vaccine.

This clonotype appeared many times. This rearrangement joins TRBV20-1 to TRBJ1-1; D gene unclear. Per germline, CDR1 DFQATT and CDR2 SNEGSKA (reference sequence). Deletions cut 7 bases from V and 1 base from J, with 10 bases between. The length of the CDR3 is 12 residues. The CDR3 sequence: CSERSGNTEAFF. For the CDR3, the DNA is TGCAGTGAGAGGTCAGGGAACACTGAAGCTTTCTTT.

The chain is built from TRBV6-5 and TRBJ1-1; tentative D call: TRBD1 (5 bases). This CDR3 is built from 14 residues. The germline CDR1 and CDR2 sequences are MNHEY and SVGAGI. Deletions cut 0 bases from V and 14 bases from J, with 19 bases between. The CDR3 nucleotides are TGTGCCAGCAGTTACTCCGGCCGGGACGGCGGTTGGTTCTTT. This gives the protein CASSYSGRDGGWFF.

This clonotype appeared a few times. The chain uses TRBV5-6 and TRBJ2-3, with D hard to call. Germline loops: CDR1 SGHDT, CDR2 YYEEEE. Trimming removed 4 bases at V and 6 bases at J, with 12 bases between. The CDR3 totals 13 residues. DNA of the CDR3: TGTGCCAGCAGCACCGTTTGGGCTGATACGCAGTATTTT. Translated, it gives CASSTVWADTQYF.

Ten or more counts support this clonotype. This rearrangement joins TRBV5-1 to TRBJ1-2; no definite D call. V shed 0 bases and J shed 2 bases, with 8 bases lying between them. Germline assignment: CDR1 SGHRS and CDR2 YFSETQ. The CDR3 runs 14 residues. CDR3 sequence (DNA): TGCGCCAGCAGCTTGGAAACACAGAACTATGGCTACACCTTC. Protein product: CASSLETQNYGYTF.

The genes are TRBV7-9 and TRBJ1-6; TRBD1 is a possible D gene (6 bases). V dropped 7 bases and J dropped 9 bases, with 22 bases sitting between them. CDR1 and CDR2 from the germline V gene are SEHNR and FQNEAQ (reference sequence). This CDR3 is 16 amino acids long. DNA for the CDR3: TGTGCCAGCACCCATTTCCTCCGGGACAATGGTTCACCCCTCCACTTT. It encodes CASTHFLRDNGSPLHF.

This clonotype occurred many times. The chain employs TRBV7-3 and TRBJ2-1; 14 bases align to TRBD2. Trimming took 6 bases from V and 9 from J; bases not matched to a gene: 16. The germline gives CDR1 SGHTA, CDR2 FQGTGA. The CDR3 length is 18 residues. The CDR3 DNA sequence: TGTGCCAGCAGGGATCCCCTAAGGGGACTAGCGGGAGCAGGTGAGCAGTTCTTC. Amino acids: CASRDPLRGLAGAGEQFF.